The rows below give T cell receptor beta chains drawn from one sample of a study of OX40 agonist ivuxolimab in advanced cancers. Data came from immunoSEQ multiplex PCR; TCRdb stores just in-frame clones and leaves some out. The table lists 45,000 to 55,000 clones, around 81% of them singletons. The sequences come from CD4+ or CD8+ T cells sorted from blood, collected in a trial of the OX40 agonist ivuxolimab. These receptors all stem from an adult with an advanced solid tumor such as melanoma, head and neck, liver or kidney cancer. Each CDR3 is given with its conserved first and last residue. Each record gives: CDR3 DNA, CDR3 protein, J gene, clone size, D gene, CDR3 length, V gene. D genes are given only for firm matches. Size is omitted from some rows. Given values are once, few, many or a class for expanded clones.

CDR3 DNA: TGCGCCAGCAGCTGGATGGTTGCCGGGGAGCTGTTTTTT
CDR3 protein: CASSWMVAGELFF
J gene: TRBJ2-2
clone size: NA
D gene: NA
CDR3 length: 13
V gene: TRBV5-1

CDR3 DNA: TGTGCCAGCAGCCCAGGGGGAACTGAAGCTTTCTTT
CDR3 protein: CASSPGGTEAFF
J gene: TRBJ1-1
clone size: few
D gene: TRBD1
CDR3 length: 12
V gene: TRBV6-5

CDR3 DNA: TGTGCCAGCAGCTTGCGTCCCTCCGGGCAGTTCTTC
CDR3 protein: CASSLRPSGQFF
J gene: TRBJ2-1
clone size: NA
D gene: NA
CDR3 length: 12
V gene: TRBV5-6

CDR3 DNA: TGTGCCAGCAGCTCCCGGGACGGGTCGTACGAGCAGTACTTC
CDR3 protein: CASSSRDGSYEQYF
J gene: TRBJ2-7
clone size: NA
D gene: NA
CDR3 length: 14
V gene: TRBV13

CDR3 DNA: TGTGCCAGCAGCGTAGTGGGAGGCTCTGGAAACACCATATATTTT
CDR3 protein: CASSVVGGSGNTIYF
J gene: TRBJ1-3
clone size: few
D gene: NA
CDR3 length: 15
V gene: TRBV9

CDR3 DNA: TGTGCCAGCAGCTTAGCCGCGTCAGGGGTACACTATGGCTACACCTTC
CDR3 protein: CASSLAASGVHYGYTF
J gene: TRBJ1-2
clone size: NA
D gene: NA
CDR3 length: 16
V gene: TRBV7-9

CDR3 DNA: TGTGCCAGCAGTTACGGGGGTGGCTACACCTTC
CDR3 protein: CASSYGGGYTF
J gene: TRBJ1-2
clone size: NA
D gene: NA
CDR3 length: 11
V gene: TRBV6-5

CDR3 DNA: TGCGCCAGCAGCCAAGATCGAGCCCAGGAGACCCAGTACTTC
CDR3 protein: CASSQDRAQETQYF
J gene: TRBJ2-5
clone size: NA
D gene: NA
CDR3 length: 14
V gene: TRBV4-1

CDR3 DNA: TGTGCCAGCAGCCTCGACAGGGATGGCTACACCTTC
CDR3 protein: CASSLDRDGYTF
J gene: TRBJ1-2
clone size: NA
D gene: TRBD1
CDR3 length: 12
V gene: TRBV13

CDR3 DNA: TGTGCCAGCAGCTTAGGGGTGGGGGCAGATACGCAGTATTTT
CDR3 protein: CASSLGVGADTQYF
J gene: TRBJ2-3
clone size: NA
D gene: NA
CDR3 length: 14
V gene: TRBV7-9

CDR3 DNA: TGTGCCAGCAGCGCCTCCCGGAACACTGAAGCTTTCTTT
CDR3 protein: CASSASRNTEAFF
J gene: TRBJ1-1
clone size: NA
D gene: NA
CDR3 length: 13
V gene: TRBV27

CDR3 DNA: TGTGCCACCAGCAGCACCGTTATTGGGGGGATTAATGAAAAACTGTTTTTT
CDR3 protein: CATSSTVIGGINEKLFF
J gene: TRBJ1-4
clone size: once
D gene: NA
CDR3 length: 17
V gene: TRBV15

CDR3 DNA: TGTGCCAGCAGCCCGAGGGAGGGGTCGAATCAGCCCCAGCATTTT
CDR3 protein: CASSPREGSNQPQHF
J gene: TRBJ1-5
clone size: NA
D gene: NA
CDR3 length: 15
V gene: TRBV21-1

CDR3 DNA: TGTGCCACGACTAGCGGGGCGTACAATGAGCAGTTCTTC
CDR3 protein: CATTSGAYNEQFF
J gene: TRBJ2-1
clone size: NA
D gene: TRBD2
CDR3 length: 13
V gene: TRBV27

CDR3 DNA: TGTGCCACCGGGGGGGGTCTTCAGCCCCAGCATTTT
CDR3 protein: CATGGGLQPQHF
J gene: TRBJ1-5
clone size: NA
D gene: NA
CDR3 length: 12
V gene: TRBV19

CDR3 DNA: TGTGCCAGCACTAAAAGAGGAGACACTGAAGCTTTCTTT
CDR3 protein: CASTKRGDTEAFF
J gene: TRBJ1-1
clone size: NA
D gene: NA
CDR3 length: 13
V gene: TRBV11-2

CDR3 DNA: TGTGCCAGCAGCTTTCGCTTCCAGCTTAATGAAAAACTGTTTTTT
CDR3 protein: CASSFRFQLNEKLFF
J gene: TRBJ1-4
clone size: NA
D gene: NA
CDR3 length: 15
V gene: TRBV5-6

CDR3 DNA: TGTGCCAGCAGTTACGGGTCCGGCGAGCAGTACTTC
CDR3 protein: CASSYGSGEQYF
J gene: TRBJ2-7
clone size: NA
D gene: NA
CDR3 length: 12
V gene: TRBV6-5

CDR3 DNA: TGTGCCAGCAGCTCGACAGGGGGGTATCAAGCCCAGCATTTT
CDR3 protein: CASSSTGGYQAQHF
J gene: TRBJ1-5
clone size: NA
D gene: TRBD1
CDR3 length: 14
V gene: TRBV7-6

CDR3 DNA: TGTGCCAGCAGCCCCCAGGCAGCGGCCCTGACCGGGGAGCTGTTTTTT
CDR3 protein: CASSPQAAALTGELFF
J gene: TRBJ2-2
clone size: NA
D gene: NA
CDR3 length: 16
V gene: TRBV9

CDR3 DNA: TGTGCCAGCAGCTTAGAGGGTCTACTAATTGGCAATCAGCCCCAGCATTTT
CDR3 protein: CASSLEGLLIGNQPQHF
J gene: TRBJ1-5
clone size: NA
D gene: NA
CDR3 length: 17
V gene: TRBV7-2

CDR3 DNA: TGTGCCAGCAGCTTTGAGTCCCTAGCGGGAGACGATGAGCAGTTCTTC
CDR3 protein: CASSFESLAGDDEQFF
J gene: TRBJ2-1
clone size: NA
D gene: TRBD2
CDR3 length: 16
V gene: TRBV5-4

CDR3 DNA: TGTGCCAGCTCACCAGGGGGGAACGCTGAAGCTTTCTTT
CDR3 protein: CASSPGGNAEAFF
J gene: TRBJ1-1
clone size: NA
D gene: NA
CDR3 length: 13
V gene: TRBV18

CDR3 DNA: TGTGCCAGCAGCTTCGGACGGGGAGCCGAAAAACTGTTTTTT
CDR3 protein: CASSFGRGAEKLFF
J gene: TRBJ1-4
clone size: NA
D gene: NA
CDR3 length: 14
V gene: TRBV7-8

CDR3 DNA: TGTGCCAGCAGTTACTCCGGGAATCCTAATGAAAAACTGTTTTTT
CDR3 protein: CASSYSGNPNEKLFF
J gene: TRBJ1-4
clone size: NA
D gene: NA
CDR3 length: 15
V gene: TRBV6-5

CDR3 DNA: TGTGCCAGCAGCGTAGGCTGGGGTGAGCAGTACTTC
CDR3 protein: CASSVGWGEQYF
J gene: TRBJ2-7
clone size: NA
D gene: NA
CDR3 length: 12
V gene: TRBV9

CDR3 DNA: TGTGCCAGTAGTATACGGTCGGGAAGCCCCATAGTGGATACGCAGTATTTT
CDR3 protein: CASSIRSGSPIVDTQYF
J gene: TRBJ2-3
clone size: few
D gene: NA
CDR3 length: 17
V gene: TRBV19

CDR3 DNA: TGTGCCAGCAGCTTTTTCGGGACAGGAGAACTTAGCAATCAGCCCCAGCATTTT
CDR3 protein: CASSFFGTGELSNQPQHF
J gene: TRBJ1-5
clone size: NA
D gene: TRBD1
CDR3 length: 18
V gene: TRBV5-6

CDR3 DNA: TGTGCCAGCAGCTTGGCCGCGGAACGTATGAACACTGAAGCTTTCTTT
CDR3 protein: CASSLAAERMNTEAFF
J gene: TRBJ1-1
clone size: few
D gene: NA
CDR3 length: 16
V gene: TRBV11-2